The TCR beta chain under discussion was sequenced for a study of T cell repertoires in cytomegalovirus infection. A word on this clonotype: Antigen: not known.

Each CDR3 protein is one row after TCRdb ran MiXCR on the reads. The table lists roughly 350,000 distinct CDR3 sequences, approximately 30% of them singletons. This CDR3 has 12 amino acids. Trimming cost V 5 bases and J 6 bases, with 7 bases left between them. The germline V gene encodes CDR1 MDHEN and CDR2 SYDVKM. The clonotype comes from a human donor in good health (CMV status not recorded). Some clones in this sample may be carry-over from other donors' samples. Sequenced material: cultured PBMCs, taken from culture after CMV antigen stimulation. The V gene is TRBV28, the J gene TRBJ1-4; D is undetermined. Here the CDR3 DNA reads TGTGCCAGCAGTGAGCCTTATGAAAAACTGTTTTTT. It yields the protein CASSEPYEKLFF. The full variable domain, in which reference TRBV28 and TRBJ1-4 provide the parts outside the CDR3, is DVKVTQSSRYLVKRTGEKVFLECVQDMDHENMFWYRQDPGLGLRLIYFSYDVKMKEKGDIPEGYSVSREKKERFSLILESASTNQTSMYLCASSEPYEKLFFGSGTQLSVL.